This entry lists 7 T cell receptor beta chains sequenced from one sample in a study of OX40 agonist ivuxolimab in advanced cancers. The data were produced by immunoSEQ multiplex PCR, yet TCRdb's version contains in-frame clones alone and is incomplete. The sample consists of about 150,000 clones, approximately 94% of them appearing once. This specimen consisted of CD4+ or CD8+ T cells sorted from blood, obtained in a trial of the OX40 agonist ivuxolimab. The receptors originated from an adult with an advanced solid tumor such as melanoma, head and neck, liver or kidney cancer.

This sequence joins TRBV10-3 and TRBJ2-5; 8 nucleotides match TRBD1. The germline CDR1 and CDR2 sequences are ENHRY and SYGVKD. The CDR3 contains 14 residues. The V gene end was trimmed by 6 bases and the J gene end by 1 base; junction bases not matched to a gene: 4. The chain's CDR3 is CAISRTGGQETQYF. The CDR3 nucleotides read TGTGCCATCAGCCGTACAGGGGGCCAAGAGACCCAGTACTTC.

The chain uses TRBV5-4 and TRBJ1-2; D ambiguous. Germline V gene data show CDR1 as SGHNT and CDR2 as YYREEE (reference sequence). CDR3 length equals 15 residues. V shed 3 bases and J shed 2 bases, with 14 bases lying between them. CDR3 loop: CASSSFNLGNYGYTF. The CDR3 DNA reads as TGTGCCAGCAGCTCCTTCAACCTGGGAAACTATGGCTACACCTTC.

This clone was detected once. This chain uses TRBV18 with TRBJ1-2, with 8 bases aligning to TRBD1. The CDR3 is 15 amino acids. V gave up 2 bases and J gave up 3 bases; unmatched junction bases: 5. Germline values: CDR1 KGHSH, CDR2 LQKENI. The CDR3 nucleotides read TGTGCCAGCTCACCATTGGGACAGGTAGACTATGGCTACACCTTC. This translates into CASSPLGQVDYGYTF. Combining the CDR3 with reference TRBV18 and TRBJ1-2 gives the whole variable domain NAGVMQNPRHLVRRRGQEARLRCSPMKGHSHVYWYRQLPEEGLKFMVYLQKENIIDESGMPKERFSAEFPKEGPSILRIQQVVRGDSAAYFCASSPLGQVDYGYTFGSGTRLTVV.

This sequence joins TRBV2 and TRBJ2-7, with D unresolved. The CDR3 has 12 amino acids. Per germline, CDR1 SNHLY and CDR2 FYNNEI. V lost 7 bases and J lost 1, with 8 bases in between. CDR3 amino acids: CASTIASYEQYF. Here the CDR3 DNA reads TGTGCCAGCACCATAGCATCCTACGAGCAGTACTTC.

The chain recombines TRBV7-3 with TRBJ2-2; D might be TRBD2 (6 bases). This CDR3 is built from 16 residues. Germline lookup yields CDR1 SGHTA and CDR2 FQGTGA. Trimming stripped 5 bases from V and 2 bases from J, with 15 bases between. CDR3 DNA sequence: TGTGCCAGCAGCCCGCAGGGAGGCTACAACACCGGGGAGCTGTTTTTT. Its protein is CASSPQGGYNTGELFF.

The chain links TRBV9 to TRBJ2-3; TRBD2 matches 13 bases. The CDR3 is 19 residues long. The ends lost 4 bases at V and 4 bases at J; junction bases unmatched: 15. CDR1 and CDR2 (germline): SGDLS, YYNGEE. CDR3 DNA sequence: TGTGCCAGCAGCCCCCCCGGACTAGCGGGGGCCTTAATACCAGATACGCAGTATTTT. It yields the protein CASSPPGLAGALIPDTQYF.

The rearrangement joins TRBV2 to TRBJ2-6, with 12 nucleotides matching TRBD1. V lost 6 bases and J lost 4; bases outside the gene matches: 4. This CDR3 is built from 16 residues. From germline, CDR1 is SNHLY and CDR2 FYNNEI. The chain's CDR3 is CASRGQGANGANVLTF. Written as DNA, the CDR3 is TGTGCCAGCAGGGGACAGGGGGCCAACGGGGCCAACGTCCTGACTTTC.